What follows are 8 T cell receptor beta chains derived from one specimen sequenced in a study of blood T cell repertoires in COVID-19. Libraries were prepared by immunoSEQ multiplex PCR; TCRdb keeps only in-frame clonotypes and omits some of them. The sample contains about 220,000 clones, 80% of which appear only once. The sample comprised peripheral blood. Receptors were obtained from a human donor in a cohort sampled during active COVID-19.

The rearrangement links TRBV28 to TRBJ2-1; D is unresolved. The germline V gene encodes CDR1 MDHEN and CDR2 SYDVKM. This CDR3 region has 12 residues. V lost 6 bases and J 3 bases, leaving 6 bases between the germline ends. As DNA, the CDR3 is TGTGCCAGCAGAACGGGCTACAATGAGCAGTTCTTC. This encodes CASRTGYNEQFF.

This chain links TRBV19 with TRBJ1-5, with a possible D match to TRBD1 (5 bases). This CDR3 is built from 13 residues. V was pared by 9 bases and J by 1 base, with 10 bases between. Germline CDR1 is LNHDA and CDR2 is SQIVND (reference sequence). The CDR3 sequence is CASREESNQPQHF. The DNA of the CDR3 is TGTGCCAGCAGGGAGGAGAGCAATCAGCCCCAGCATTTT.

The CDR3 DNA sequence: TGTGCCAGCAGCGTAGGAAACGGGGGGCGCGATACGCAGTATTTT. It yields the protein CASSVGNGGRDTQYF. The chain is built from TRBV9 and TRBJ2-3; D is possibly TRBD2 (7 bases). Germline CDR1 reads SGDLS; CDR2 reads YYNGEE. CDR3 length: 15 amino acids. The germline V and J ends were trimmed by 0 bases and 6 bases, with 14 bases remaining between them.

Here the CDR3 reads CASSQGRATGGRTYRDNEQFF. As DNA, the CDR3 is TGCGCCAGCAGCCAGGGGAGGGCCACAGGGGGGCGCACGTATCGGGACAATGAGCAGTTCTTC. This chain connects TRBV4-1 to TRBJ2-1, with D possibly being TRBD1 (8 bases). Trimming pared 3 bases from V and 5 bases from J, leaving 32 bases between. The CDR3 is made up of 21 amino acids. Germline loops: CDR1 MGHRA, CDR2 YSYEKL.

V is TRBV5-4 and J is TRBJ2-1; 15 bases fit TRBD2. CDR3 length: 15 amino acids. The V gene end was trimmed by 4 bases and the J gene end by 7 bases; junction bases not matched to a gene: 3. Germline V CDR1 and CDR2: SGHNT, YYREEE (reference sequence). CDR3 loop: CASSPGTSGGNEQFF. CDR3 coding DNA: TGTGCCAGCAGCCCTGGGACTAGCGGGGGGAATGAGCAGTTCTTC. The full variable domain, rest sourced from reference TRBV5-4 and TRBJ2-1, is ETGVTQSPTHLIKTRGQQVTLRCSSQSGHNTVSWYQQALGQGPQFIFQYYREEENGRGNFPPRFSGLQFPNYSSELNVNALELDDSALYLCASSPGTSGGNEQFFGPGTRLTVL.

This CDR3 is CASSVAVGAVTGELFF. In nucleotides, the CDR3 is TGTGCCAGCAGCGTAGCTGTAGGGGCTGTCACCGGGGAGCTGTTTTTT. The chain carries TRBV9 and TRBJ2-2, with a tentative D call TRBD1 (5 bases). Per the germline V gene, CDR1 is SGDLS and CDR2 is YYNGEE. V gave up 0 bases and J gave up 4 bases, with 13 bases separating them. The CDR3 loop spans 16 amino acids.

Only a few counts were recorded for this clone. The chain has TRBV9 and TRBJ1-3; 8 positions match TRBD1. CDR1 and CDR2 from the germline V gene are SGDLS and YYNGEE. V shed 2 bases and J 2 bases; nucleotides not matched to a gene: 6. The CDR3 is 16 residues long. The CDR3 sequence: CASSVDTGGTGNTIYF. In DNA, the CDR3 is TGTGCCAGCAGCGTGGACACAGGGGGAACTGGAAACACCATATATTTT. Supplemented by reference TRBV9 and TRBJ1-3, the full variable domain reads DSGVTQTPKHLITATGQRVTLRCSPRSGDLSVYWYQQSLDQGLQFLIQYYNGEERAKGNILERFSAQQFPDLHSELNLSSLELGDSALYFCASSVDTGGTGNTIYFGEGSWLTVV.

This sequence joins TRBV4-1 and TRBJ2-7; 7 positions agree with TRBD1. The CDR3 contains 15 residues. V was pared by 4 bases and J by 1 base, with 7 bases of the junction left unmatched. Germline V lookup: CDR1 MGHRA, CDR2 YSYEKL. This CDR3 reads CASSPGQALSYEQYF. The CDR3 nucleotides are TGCGCCAGCAGCCCCGGACAGGCCCTGTCCTACGAGCAGTACTTC.